These 24 T cell receptor beta chains share one sample of origin, sequenced in a study of T cell responses to AZD1222 COVID-19 vaccine. The repertoire was sequenced with immunoSEQ multiplex PCR; TCRdb's copy has only in-frame clones and lacks some. The table lists 140,000 to 150,000 clones, roughly nine tenths of them singletons. The input for sequencing was peripheral blood, taken 28 days after the second AZD1222 dose. The receptors come from an adult who received the AZD1222 COVID-19 vaccine.

This clone came up once. CDR3 nucleotide sequence: TGTGCCAGCAGCCAAGGCGCCAGGGCAGGAGGCTACACCTTC. Residues: CASSQGARAGGYTF. The chain is built from TRBV3-1 (or the pseudogene TRBV3-2) and TRBJ1-2; weak D call: TRBD1 (5 bases). Germline V gene sequence: CDR1 LGHDT, CDR2 YNNKEL (reference sequence). The length of the CDR3 is 14 residues. The germline V and J ends were trimmed by 1 base and 8 bases, with 14 bases remaining between them.

The genes are TRBV7-6 and TRBJ2-1; no firm D call. The CDR3 has 13 amino acids. Trimming pared 6 bases from V and 3 bases from J, leaving 9 bases between. Per the germline V gene, CDR1 is SGHVS and CDR2 is FNYEAQ. CDR3 sequence: CASSYTGYNEQFF. CDR3 sequence (DNA): TGTGCCAGCAGTTATACTGGCTACAATGAGCAGTTCTTC.

This clone was found once. The chain links TRBV5-1 to TRBJ1-2; D remains ambiguous. The CDR3 is made up of 16 amino acids. CDR1 is SGHRS, CDR2 YFSETQ, per germline. The V end lost 0 bases, the J end lost 0 bases, and 12 bases lay between the germline ends. In DNA, the CDR3 is TGCGCCAGCAGCTTGGGAGTTGTCCGTTCTAACTATGGCTACACCTTC. This translates into CASSLGVVRSNYGYTF.

The chain is built from TRBV4-1 and TRBJ1-2, with 8 bases that match TRBD1. Trimming removed 3 bases from V and 2 bases from J; junction bases left unmatched: 8. The CDR3 runs to 16 residues. Germline values: CDR1 MGHRA, CDR2 YSYEKL. The CDR3 DNA follows: TGCGCCAGCAGCCAGGGACAGGCCCGACCCAACTATGGCTACACCTTC. It translates to CASSQGQARPNYGYTF.

This rearrangement joins TRBV28 to TRBJ1-5; possible D gene TRBD1, 5 bases. The CDR3 length is 16 residues. V was cut by 5 bases and J by 4 bases, with 18 bases left in between. Germline V lookup: CDR1 MDHEN, CDR2 SYDVKM. This CDR3 is CASSVFRGGLNQPQHF. CDR3 DNA sequence: TGTGCCAGCAGTGTCTTTCGGGGGGGTCTAAATCAGCCCCAGCATTTT.

The chain joins TRBV4-3 to TRBJ1-1; D uncertain. Trimming took off 1 base at V and 10 bases at J, with 10 bases between the two ends. The germline CDR1 and CDR2 sequences are LGHNA and YSLEER. The CDR3 is made up of 12 amino acids. CDR3 nucleotide sequence: TGCGCCAGCAGCCAAGGGACGGAGAGAGCTTTCTTT. Its protein product is CASSQGTERAFF.

The chain is built from TRBV7-8 and TRBJ1-2, with D perhaps matching TRBD1 (5 bases). The germline V gene encodes CDR1 SGHVS and CDR2 FQNEAQ. The CDR3 is 15 amino acids. V was cut by 0 bases and J by 3 bases, with 11 bases left in between. DNA for the CDR3: TGTGCCAGCAGCTTAGCAGGGGAGTGGGACTATGGCTACACCTTC. This encodes CASSLAGEWDYGYTF.

The rearrangement joins TRBV6-2 or TRBV6-3 to TRBJ1-1; possible D gene TRBD1, 5 bases. The CDR3 spans 15 residues. V lost 2 bases and J lost 6, with 16 bases in between. CDR1 and CDR2 from the germline V gene are MNHEY and SVGEGT. CDR3 bases: TGTGCCAGCAGTTACGGGGGGAAGGGCTTCCCTGAAGCTTTCTTT. Its protein is CASSYGGKGFPEAFF.

J is TRBJ1-4 and V is TRBV18, with D perhaps matching TRBD1 (6 bases). Trimming removed 7 bases at V and 3 bases at J, with 18 bases between. This CDR3 region has 16 residues. The V gene's germline CDR1 is KGHSH and CDR2 LQKENI. CDR3: CASYLAGEIPNEKLFF. CDR3 bases: TGTGCCAGCTACCTGGCAGGGGAGATCCCTAATGAAAAACTGTTTTTT.

The genes are TRBV3-1 (or the pseudogene TRBV3-2) and TRBJ1-2; tentative D call: TRBD1 (5 bases). There are 16 residues in the CDR3. Germline V gene lookup returns CDR1 LGHDT and CDR2 YNNKEL (reference sequence). Trimming cost V 6 bases and J 2 bases, with 19 bases left between them. As DNA, the CDR3 is TGTGCCAGCAGTCGCCTCCCACTGGGGACCAACTATGGCTACACCTTC. Protein product: CASSRLPLGTNYGYTF.

The chain uses TRBV7-2 and TRBJ1-2; unclear D gene. Trimming removed 3 bases from V and 2 bases from J, with 7 bases in between. The CDR3 loop spans 13 amino acids. CDR1 is SGHTA and CDR2 is FQGNSA in the germline V gene. CDR3 coding DNA: TGTGCCAGCAGCTTGGGCTGGAACTATGGCTACACCTTC. This codes for CASSLGWNYGYTF. Filled out from reference TRBV7-2 and TRBJ1-2, the complete variable domain reads GAGVSQSPSNKVTEKGKDVELRCDPISGHTALYWYRQSLGQGLEFLIYFQGNSAPDKSGLPSDRFSAERTGGSVSTLTIQRTQQEDSAVYLCASSLGWNYGYTFGSGTRLTVV.

V and J are TRBV12-5 and TRBJ1-2; D might be TRBD1 (5 bases). V gave up 0 bases and J gave up 2 bases, with 10 bases separating them. Germline assignment: CDR1 LGHNT and CDR2 FRNRAP. This CDR3 region has 15 residues. CDR3: CASGLVYRGNYGYTF. The DNA of the CDR3 is TGTGCTAGTGGTTTGGTCTACCGGGGGAACTATGGCTACACCTTC.

This clone was counted only a few times. The chain couples TRBV2 to TRBJ2-5; 10 positions match TRBD2. CDR3 length equals 13 residues. Germline loops: CDR1 SNHLY, CDR2 FYNNEI. V lost 8 bases to trimming and J lost 7 bases; unmatched junction nucleotides: 7. CDR3 in DNA: TGTGCCAGCTCAGCGGGAGGGCCGAGGACCCAGTACTTC. Translation: CASSAGGPRTQYF.

The chain uses TRBV29-1 and TRBJ1-1, with TRBD1 as a possible D gene (5 bases). V was shortened by 3 bases and J by 1 base, with 18 bases between the two germline ends. This CDR3 contains 16 residues. From germline, CDR1 is SQVTM and CDR2 ANQGSEA. CDR3 DNA: TGCAGCGTTGAGATGGGACCGACGATGGGGAACACTGAAGCTTTCTTT. Residues: CSVEMGPTMGNTEAFF.

The gene calls are TRBV5-1 and TRBJ1-2, with TRBD1 matching 8 bases. The CDR3 is 17 residues long. V was pared by 4 bases and J by 3 bases, with 14 bases of the junction left unmatched. Germline-derived CDR1 and CDR2 are SGHRS and YFSETQ. CDR3 DNA sequence: TGCGCCAGCAGCCACGGGACAGGTGGAGTGGTACACTATGGCTACACCTTC. Translated: CASSHGTGGVVHYGYTF.

CDR3 DNA sequence: TGTGCCACCAGTGATACAGGGGCGATAGGCTACGAGCAGTACTTC. It specifies CATSDTGAIGYEQYF. This rearrangement joins TRBV24-1 to TRBJ2-7, with TRBD1 matching 7 bases. The V gene end was trimmed by 3 bases and the J gene end by 3 bases; junction bases not matched to a gene: 7. The CDR3 consists of 15 residues. Germline V gene sequence: CDR1 KGHDR, CDR2 SFDVKD.

The rearrangement links TRBV27 to TRBJ2-2; TRBD2 aligns across 7 bases. V trimming: 5 bases; J trimming: 3 bases; junction bases outside the gene matches: 9. Germline V gene lookup returns CDR1 MNHEY and CDR2 SMNVEV (reference sequence). The CDR3 totals 16 residues. The chain's CDR3 is CASSTPGRADTGELFF. CDR3 in DNA: TGTGCCAGCAGTACCCCGGGGAGGGCTGACACCGGGGAGCTGTTTTTT.

The CDR3 DNA is TGCAGCGTTGAGACTAGCGGGTACAATGAGCAGTTCTTC. This encodes CSVETSGYNEQFF. This chain links TRBV29-1 with TRBJ2-1; 10 nucleotides match TRBD2. The CDR3 spans 13 residues. The V gene's germline CDR1 is SQVTM and CDR2 ANQGSEA. V shed 3 bases and J 4 bases; nucleotides not matched to a gene: 0.

The chain joins TRBV7-2 to TRBJ1-2; TRBD1 might be the D (5 bases). Germline V lookup: CDR1 SGHTA, CDR2 FQGNSA. The length of the CDR3 is 13 residues. V lost 5 bases to trimming and J lost 8 bases, with 15 bases between them. The CDR3 region has the DNA TGTGCCAGCAGCCCAAACAGGTGGCGGGGCTACACCTTC. It specifies CASSPNRWRGYTF. Combining the CDR3 with reference TRBV7-2 and TRBJ1-2 gives the whole variable domain GAGVSQSPSNKVTEKGKDVELRCDPISGHTALYWYRQSLGQGLEFLIYFQGNSAPDKSGLPSDRFSAERTGGSVSTLTIQRTQQEDSAVYLCASSPNRWRGYTFGSGTRLTVV.

This clone appeared a single time. V usage is TRBV3-1 (or the pseudogene TRBV3-2) and J usage is TRBJ2-7; D might be TRBD1 (5 bases). Germline values: CDR1 LGHDT, CDR2 YNNKEL (reference sequence). V lost 1 base and J lost 7, with 14 bases in between. CDR3 length equals 14 residues. For the CDR3, the DNA is TGTGCCAGCAGCCAAGTGGGGCCGTCTTTTGAGCAGTACTTC. It codes for CASSQVGPSFEQYF.

This sequence joins TRBV18 and TRBJ2-5; D tentatively fits TRBD1 or TRBD2 (5 bases each). Trimming removed 4 bases from V and 5 bases from J, with 14 bases in between. Germline values: CDR1 KGHSH, CDR2 LQKENI. The CDR3 length is 14 residues. The DNA of the CDR3 is TGTGCCAGCTCACTGGGGGAGAGCAGGGAGACCCAGTACTTC. The encoded protein is CASSLGESRETQYF.

This clone was found once. The genes are TRBV4-3 and TRBJ1-6; D is undetermined. CDR1 and CDR2 (germline): LGHNA, YSLEER. Trimming shortened V by 0 bases and J by 3 bases, and 6 bases separated the two germline ends. There are 15 residues in the CDR3. CDR3 amino acids: CASSQDSIYNSPLHF. The DNA for the CDR3 is TGCGCCAGCAGCCAAGATTCCATCTATAATTCACCCCTCCACTTT.

CDR3 DNA sequence: TGTGCCAGCAGCCTCGCCCTTAGCACAGATACGCAGTATTTT. Protein: CASSLALSTDTQYF. The chain couples TRBV7-3 to TRBJ2-3, with D unclear. Germline V gene data show CDR1 as SGHTA and CDR2 as FQGTGA. V shed 5 bases and J shed 0 bases, with 9 bases lying between them. This CDR3 is built from 14 residues.

Comment on this clone: One junction end does not reproduce the germline sequence, and a read error may be involved. V usage is TRBV6-2 or TRBV6-3 and J usage is TRBJ1-5; 7 nucleotides agree with TRBD1. The CDR3 covers 15 residues. Germline V gene sequence: CDR1 MNHEY, CDR2 SVGEGT. CDR3 sequence: CASSATGVSYQPQHF. The CDR3 DNA sequence: TGTGCCAGCAGCGCAACAGGGGTTAGCTATCAGCCCCAGCATTTT.